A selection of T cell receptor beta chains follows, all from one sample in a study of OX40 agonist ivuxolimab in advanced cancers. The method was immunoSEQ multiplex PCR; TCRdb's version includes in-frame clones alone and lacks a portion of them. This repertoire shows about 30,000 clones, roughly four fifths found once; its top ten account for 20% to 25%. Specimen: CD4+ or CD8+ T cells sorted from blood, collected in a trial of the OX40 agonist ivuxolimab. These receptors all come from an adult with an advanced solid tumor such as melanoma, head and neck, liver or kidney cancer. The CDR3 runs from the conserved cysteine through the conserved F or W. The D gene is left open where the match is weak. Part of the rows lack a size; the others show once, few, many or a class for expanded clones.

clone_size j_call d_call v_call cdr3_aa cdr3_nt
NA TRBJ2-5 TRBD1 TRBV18 CASSSLDRGMETQYF TGTGCCAGCTCATCGCTGGACAGGGGGATGGAGACCCAGTACTTC
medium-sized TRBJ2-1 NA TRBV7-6 CASSLGVGNEQFF TGTGCCAGCAGCTTAGGGGTAGGGAATGAGCAGTTCTTC
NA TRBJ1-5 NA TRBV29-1 CSVWEGGGNQPQHF TGCAGCGTTTGGGAGGGAGGGGGCAATCAGCCCCAGCATTTT
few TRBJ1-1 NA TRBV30 CAWSGWTAGPMNTEAFF TGTGCCTGGAGTGGGTGGACGGCCGGCCCAATGAACACTGAAGCTTTCTTT
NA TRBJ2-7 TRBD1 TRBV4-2 CASSFQSGTGAGEQYF TGTGCCAGCAGCTTCCAATCCGGGACAGGGGCGGGAGAGCAGTACTTC
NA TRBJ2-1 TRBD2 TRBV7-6 CASSEGVREGSYNEQFF TGTGCCAGCAGCGAAGGGGTGCGGGAGGGATCCTACAATGAGCAGTTCTTC
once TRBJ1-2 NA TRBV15 CATSVGTTNYGYTF TGTGCCACCAGCGTAGGGACTACTAACTATGGCTACACCTTC
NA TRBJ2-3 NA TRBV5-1 CASSGGAGLTDTQYF TGCGCCAGCAGCGGGGGGGCAGGCCTCACAGATACGCAGTATTTT
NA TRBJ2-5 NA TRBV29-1 CSVIVPGPLETQYF TGCAGCGTCATCGTCCCGGGCCCGCTGGAGACCCAGTACTTC
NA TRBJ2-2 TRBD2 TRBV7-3 CASSRTGVAGGLDGELFF TGTGCCAGCAGCCGGACCGGGGTAGCGGGGGGCCTAGACGGGGAGCTGTTTTTT
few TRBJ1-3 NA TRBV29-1 CSVVIITDSGNTIYF TGCAGCGTTGTGATAATCACCGACTCTGGAAACACCATATATTTT
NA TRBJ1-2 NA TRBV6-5 CASSYGTGPKYGYTF TGTGCCAGCAGTTATGGAACAGGGCCGAAATATGGCTACACCTTC
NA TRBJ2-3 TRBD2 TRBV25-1 CASSERSSGSTDTQYF TGTGCCAGCAGTGAACGCAGTAGCGGGAGTACAGATACGCAGTATTTT
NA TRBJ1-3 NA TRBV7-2 CASSLAGQGGNTIYF TGTGCCAGCAGCTTAGCAGGACAAGGAGGAAACACCATATATTTT
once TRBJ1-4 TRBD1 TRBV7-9 CASSSDRAYDEKLFF TGTGCCAGCAGCTCTGACAGGGCCTACGATGAAAAACTGTTTTTT
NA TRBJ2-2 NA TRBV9 CASSVGGGTGELFF TGTGCCAGCAGCGTCGGGGGCGGCACCGGGGAGCTGTTTTTT
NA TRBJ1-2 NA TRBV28 CASSPPGDYGYTF TGTGCCAGCAGTCCCCCGGGGGACTATGGCTACACCTTC
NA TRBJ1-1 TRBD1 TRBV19 CASSYRGQGTEAFF TGTGCCAGTAGTTATAGGGGGCAGGGCACTGAAGCTTTCTTT
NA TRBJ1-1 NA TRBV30 CAWSIGEGAFF TGTGCCTGGAGTATCGGGGAGGGGGCTTTCTTT
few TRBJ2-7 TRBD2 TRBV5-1 CASSSLAGYEQYF TGCGCCAGCAGCTCCCTAGCGGGCTACGAGCAGTACTTC
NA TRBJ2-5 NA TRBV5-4 CASSPRDRALAGTTGETQYF TGTGCCAGCAGCCCCCGGGACAGGGCGCTAGCGGGGACTACGGGGGAGACCCAGTACTTC
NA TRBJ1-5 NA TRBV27 CASSSPPTGPQHF TGTGCCAGCAGTTCTCCCCCTACCGGGCCCCAGCATTTT
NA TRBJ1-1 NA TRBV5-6 CASSLTTQGVFTEAFF TGTGCCAGCAGCTTAACTACTCAGGGAGTATTCACTGAAGCTTTCTTT
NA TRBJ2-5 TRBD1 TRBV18 CASSRQGTKLETQYF TGTGCCAGCTCACGACAGGGGACGAAGCTGGAGACCCAGTACTTC
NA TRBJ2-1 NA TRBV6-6 CASSFSGNEQFF TGTGCCAGCAGTTTTAGCGGTAATGAGCAGTTCTTC
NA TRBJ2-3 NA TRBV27 CASSLSGVHTDTQYF TGTGCCAGCAGTTTATCAGGGGTCCACACAGATACGCAGTATTTT
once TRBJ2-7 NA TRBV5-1 CASSDALGPEQYF TGCGCCAGCAGCGATGCTCTTGGTCCCGAGCAGTACTTC
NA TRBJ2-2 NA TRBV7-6 CASSLVQGTGELFF TGTGCCAGCAGCTTAGTGCAGGGGACCGGGGAGCTGTTTTTT
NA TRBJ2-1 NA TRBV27 CASSLRGAHYNEQFF TGTGCCAGCAGTCTAAGGGGGGCCCACTACAATGAGCAGTTCTTC
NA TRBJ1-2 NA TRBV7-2 CASSLYRTNYGYTF TGTGCCAGCAGCTTATACAGAACCAACTATGGCTACACCTTC
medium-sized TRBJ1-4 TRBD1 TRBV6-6 CASSADRGATNEKLFF TGTGCCAGCAGCGCGGACAGGGGGGCAACTAATGAAAAACTGTTTTTT
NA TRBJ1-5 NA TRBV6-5 CASSYSTDQPQHF TGTGCCAGCAGTTACTCGACGGATCAGCCCCAGCATTTT
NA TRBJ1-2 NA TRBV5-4 CASSLVPGEFYGYTF TGTGCCAGCAGCTTGGTACCAGGGGAGTTCTATGGCTACACCTTC
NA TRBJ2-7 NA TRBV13 CASSFSGEQYF TGTGCCAGCAGCTTTTCGGGGGAGCAGTACTTC
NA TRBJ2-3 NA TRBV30 CAWSPPETPVDTQYF TGTGCCTGGAGTCCACCCGAGACCCCCGTGGATACGCAGTATTTT
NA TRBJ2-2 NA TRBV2 CASSSVVGAGELFF TGTGCCAGCAGTTCGGTCGTGGGGGCCGGGGAGCTGTTTTTT
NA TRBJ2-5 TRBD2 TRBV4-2 CASRGSGRALEETQYF TGTGCCAGCAGAGGTAGCGGGAGGGCCCTGGAAGAGACCCAGTACTTC
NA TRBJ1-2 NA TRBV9 CASSGPGPTGYGYTF TGTGCCAGCAGCGGGCCGGGGCCGACTGGATATGGCTACACCTTC
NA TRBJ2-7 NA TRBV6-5 CASSYSQSQYF TGTGCCAGCAGTTACTCACAGTCACAGTACTTC
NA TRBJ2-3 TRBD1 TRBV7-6 CASSLKGTGGLSTDTQYF TGTGCCAGCAGCTTAAAAGGGACAGGGGGCCTCAGCACAGATACGCAGTATTTT
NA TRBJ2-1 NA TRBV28 CASSFAGLNNEQFF TGTGCCAGCAGTTTTGCGGGCTTAAACAATGAGCAGTTCTTC
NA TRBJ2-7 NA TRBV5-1 CASSFSSGYEQYF TGCGCCAGCAGCTTCTCGTCGGGTTACGAGCAGTACTTC
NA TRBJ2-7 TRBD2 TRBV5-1 CASSSSGDGSYEQYF TGCGCCAGCAGCTCTAGCGGGGACGGTTCCTACGAGCAGTACTTC
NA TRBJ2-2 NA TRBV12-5 CASGLVLSGGVDTGELFF TGTGCTAGTGGTTTGGTACTTTCCGGGGGCGTGGACACCGGGGAGCTGTTTTTT
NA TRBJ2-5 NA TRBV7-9 CASSPLAGLETQYF TGTGCCAGCAGCCCGCTCGCGGGACTAGAGACCCAGTACTTC
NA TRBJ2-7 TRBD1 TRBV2 CAGTGEGYEQYF TGTGCCGGAACAGGGGAAGGCTACGAGCAGTACTTC
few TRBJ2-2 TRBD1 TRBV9 CASSFYRGLTGELFF TGTGCCAGCAGCTTCTACAGGGGGCTGACCGGGGAGCTGTTTTTT
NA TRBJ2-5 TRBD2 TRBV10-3 CAISGLLTSGGAIQETQYF TGTGCCATCAGTGGTTTGCTGACTAGCGGGGGGGCTATTCAAGAGACCCAGTACTTC
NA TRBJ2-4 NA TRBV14 CASSQAGPGVAKNIQYF TGTGCCAGCAGCCAAGCGGGTCCGGGGGTAGCCAAAAACATTCAGTACTTC
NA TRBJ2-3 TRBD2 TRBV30 CAWSGLADTQYF TGTGCCTGGAGTGGACTAGCGGATACGCAGTATTTT
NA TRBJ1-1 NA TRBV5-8 CASSLWGGGTVNTEAFF TGTGCCAGCAGCTTGTGGGGCGGGGGCACCGTGAACACTGAAGCTTTCTTT
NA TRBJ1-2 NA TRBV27 CASSLWGDYGYTF TGTGCCAGCAGTTTATGGGGGGACTATGGCTACACCTTC
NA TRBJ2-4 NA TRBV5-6 CASSLEGSIDIQYF TGTGCCAGCAGCTTGGAGGGTAGTATAGACATTCAGTACTTC
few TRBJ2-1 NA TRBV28 CASSFAGINNEQFF TGTGCCAGCAGTTTTGCCGGGATAAACAATGAGCAGTTCTTC
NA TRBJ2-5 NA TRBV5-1 CASSSPGTSSSQYF TGCGCCAGCAGCTCTCCCGGGACATCCTCATCCCAGTACTTC
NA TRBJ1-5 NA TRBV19 CASSTSGVSNQPQHF TGTGCCAGTAGTACTTCAGGGGTCAGCAATCAGCCCCAGCATTTT
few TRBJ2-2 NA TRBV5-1 CASSLGPDVRELFF TGCGCCAGCAGCTTGGGGCCTGACGTTCGGGAGCTGTTTTTT